Listed below are T cell receptor beta chains from one sample, sequenced in a study of blood T cell dynamics during melanoma immunotherapy. The protocol was immunoSEQ multiplex PCR, while the TCRdb copy is restricted to in-frame clones and leaves out a portion. The data contain 10,000 to 15,000 clones, around nine tenths of them singletons. The sample was blood, taken from a patient treated with checkpoint blockade. All receptors derive from a human donor with melanoma. Both conserved end residues are part of each CDR3. D genes are given only for firm matches. The listing skips clone size in some rows; elsewhere it reads once, few, many or a size class.

V gene	clone size	J gene	D gene	CDR3 protein	CDR3 DNA
TRBV18	NA	TRBJ1-3	NA	CASSPPGTLSGNTIYF	TGTGCCAGCTCACCACCGGGGACCCTCTCTGGAAACACCATATATTTT
TRBV14	NA	TRBJ2-7	NA	CASSQQSLWEQYF	TGTGCCAGCAGCCAACAGTCTTTATGGGAGCAGTACTTC
TRBV7-2	NA	TRBJ1-2	NA	CASSLGVGPHYGYTF	TGTGCCAGCAGCTTAGGCGTGGGGCCGCACTATGGCTACACCTTC
TRBV5-6	NA	TRBJ1-3	NA	CASSLSVGVDTIYF	TGTGCCAGCAGCTTGTCGGTTGGAGTAGACACCATATATTTT
TRBV7-3	NA	TRBJ2-5	NA	CASSLLRGQYF	TGTGCCAGCAGCTTATTACGGGGGCAGTACTTC
TRBV7-3	NA	TRBJ2-2	TRBD2	CASSPQAGGRTGELFF	TGTGCCAGCAGCCCCCAAGCGGGAGGGCGGACCGGGGAGCTGTTTTTT
TRBV7-9	NA	TRBJ1-1	NA	CASSLVSGTLLNTEAFF	TGTGCCAGCAGCCTAGTTTCCGGGACACTACTGAACACTGAAGCTTTCTTT
TRBV6-6	NA	TRBJ2-7	NA	CASSGRGEQYF	TGTGCCAGCAGTGGGCGGGGCGAGCAGTACTTC
TRBV2	NA	TRBJ1-1	NA	CASSQTLQQAFF	TGTGCCAGCAGTCAGACACTTCAACAAGCTTTCTTT
TRBV12-2	NA	TRBJ1-1	NA	CASRPLEYRVYTEAFF	TGTGCAAGTCGCCCCTTAGAGTACAGGGTATACACTGAAGCTTTCTTT
TRBV6-5	few	TRBJ2-7	TRBD1	CASSPDRGIYEQYF	TGTGCCAGCAGTCCCGACAGGGGGATCTACGAGCAGTACTTC
TRBV7-9	NA	TRBJ2-6	TRBD1	CASSFWTGRSGANVLTF	TGTGCCAGCAGCTTCTGGACAGGGCGGTCTGGGGCCAACGTCCTGACTTTC
TRBV19	NA	TRBJ1-3	NA	CASSIVPGNTIYF	TGTGCCAGTAGTATAGTGCCCGGAAACACCATATATTTT
TRBV21-1	once	TRBJ1-6	NA	CASKEEGYNSPLHF	TGTGCCAGCAAAGAGGAGGGATATAATTCACCCCTCCACTTT
TRBV18	NA	TRBJ2-2	NA	CASSPPGEYTGELFF	TGTGCCAGCTCACCACCCGGGGAGTACACCGGGGAGCTGTTTTTT
TRBV5-1	NA	TRBJ2-7	TRBD1	CASSLPGTGLYEQYF	TGCGCCAGCAGCTTGCCGGGGACAGGGCTTTACGAGCAGTACTTC
TRBV6-1	NA	TRBJ1-3	NA	CASSEDAGNTIYF	TGTGCCAGCAGTGAGGACGCTGGAAACACCATATATTTT
TRBV19	NA	TRBJ2-7	TRBD1	CASSMYTSRTGLRKQYF	TGTGCCAGTAGTATGTATACCTCAAGGACAGGGCTTCGGAAGCAGTACTTC
TRBV5-1	NA	TRBJ1-2	NA	CASSFLGGHYGYTF	TGCGCCAGCAGCTTTCTGGGGGGGCACTATGGCTACACCTTC